The 11 T cell receptor beta chains below all came from one sample that was sequenced in a study of cytotoxic CD8 clonotypes in ibrutinib-treated CLL. Assay: immunoSEQ multiplex PCR; the TCRdb copy retains only in-frame clones and omits some. The table has approximately 140,000 clones, 70% to 85% seen once. This specimen was PBMCs, taken after 12 months of ibrutinib treatment. These receptors all stem from a human donor with chronic lymphocytic leukemia.

In DNA form, the CDR3 reads TGTGCCAGTAAGAGTGGGGGAGTTAATGAAAAACTGTTTTTT. Its translation is CASKSGGVNEKLFF. The rearrangement links TRBV7-9 to TRBJ1-4; the D gene is possibly TRBD1 (5 bases). V was cut by 9 bases and J by 4 bases, with 15 bases left in between. CDR3 length: 14 residues. Germline V gene data show CDR1 as SEHNR and CDR2 as FQNEAQ (reference sequence).

The V call is TRBV9, the J call TRBJ1-5; maybe TRBD1 (5 bases). V was shortened by 10 bases and J by 7 bases, with 6 bases between the two germline ends. This CDR3 is 9 amino acids long. Germline CDR1 is SGDLS and CDR2 is YYNGEE. The CDR3 protein is CASGQPQHF. The CDR3 DNA reads TGTGCCTCAGGGCAGCCCCAGCATTTT.

The rearrangement uses TRBV28 and TRBJ2-3; D is uncertain. The CDR3 spans 13 residues. V shed 8 bases and J shed 4 bases, with 13 bases lying between them. The germline gives CDR1 MDHEN, CDR2 SYDVKM. CDR3 amino acids: CASVAPGADTQYF. The CDR3 nucleotides read TGTGCCAGCGTAGCCCCTGGGGCAGATACGCAGTATTTT.

The chain couples TRBV6-5 to TRBJ1-2; D is ambiguous. The CDR3 is 12 residues long. Germline loops: CDR1 MNHEY, CDR2 SVGAGI. V was clipped by 5 bases and J by 2 bases, with 6 bases between them. CDR3 sequence: CASSGLNYGYTF. CDR3 sequence (DNA): TGTGCCAGCAGTGGACTGAACTATGGCTACACCTTC.

V gene TRBV5-6 combines with J gene TRBJ2-7; 15 bases match TRBD2. The ends lost 3 bases at V and 6 bases at J; junction bases unmatched: 10. The CDR3 extends over 17 amino acids. Germline CDR1 reads SGHDT; CDR2 reads YYEEEE. The CDR3 region is CASSSPGLAGGHGEQYF. The DNA for the CDR3 is TGTGCCAGCAGCTCCCCGGGACTAGCGGGGGGTCACGGCGAGCAGTACTTC. Variable domain in full (rest from reference TRBV5-6 and TRBJ2-7): DAGVTQSPTHLIKTRGQQVTLRCSPKSGHDTVSWYQQALGQGPQFIFQYYEEEERQRGNFPDRFSGHQFPNYSSELNVNALLLGDSALYLCASSSPGLAGGHGEQYFGPGTRLTVT.

CDR3 region: CASNDQGEGNQPQHF. In nucleotides, the CDR3 is TGTGCCAGCAACGATCAGGGGGAAGGCAATCAGCCCCAGCATTTT. The chain combines TRBV6-6 with TRBJ1-5; 7 nucleotides align to TRBD1. Germline loops: CDR1 MNHNY, CDR2 SVGAGI (reference sequence). The V segment lost 7 bases and the J segment 2 bases; nucleotides outside the gene matches: 8. The CDR3 length is 15 residues.

This clone has just a few counts. The gene calls are TRBV9 and TRBJ1-5; D gene unclear. Germline CDR1 SGDLS, CDR2 YYNGEE. The V gene lost 2 bases and the J gene lost 0 bases, with 9 bases spanning the gap. The CDR3 totals 15 residues. The DNA of the CDR3 is TGTGCCAGCAGCGTCGGAACCCTTAGCAATCAGCCCCAGCATTTT. It yields the protein CASSVGTLSNQPQHF.

The chain has TRBV7-2 and TRBJ2-3, with 14 positions matching TRBD2. After removal of 5 bases from V and 5 bases from J, the junction contained 3 bases not matched to a gene. Per the germline V gene, CDR1 is SGHTA and CDR2 is FQGNSA. The CDR3 spans 15 residues. CDR3 DNA sequence: TGTGCCAGCAGCCTTGGACTAGCGGGGGGAGATACGCAGTATTTT. Protein sequence: CASSLGLAGGDTQYF.

V is TRBV11-3 and J is TRBJ2-5; D is ambiguous. Germline CDR1 is SGHNT and CDR2 is YENEEA. This CDR3 is built from 13 residues. The V and J ends lost 1 base and 5 bases respectively, with 8 bases between them. This CDR3 reads CASSLGIMETQYF. DNA of the CDR3: TGTGCCAGCAGCTTAGGTATTATGGAGACCCAGTACTTC.

This chain links TRBV19 with TRBJ2-1; 8 nucleotides line up with TRBD1. The germline CDR1 and CDR2 sequences are LNHDA and SQIVND (reference sequence). The ends lost 4 bases at V and 7 bases at J; junction bases unmatched: 15. The CDR3 contains 17 residues. The CDR3 region is CASSTQGARDVENEQFF. DNA of the CDR3: TGTGCCAGTAGTACTCAGGGGGCGCGGGATGTTGAGAATGAGCAGTTCTTC.

This clone was detected ten times or more. This chain uses TRBV19 with TRBJ2-6, with D perhaps being TRBD1 or TRBD2 (5 bases each). Trimming pared 7 bases from V and 2 bases from J, leaving 12 bases between. This CDR3 is built from 15 residues. The germline V gene has CDR1 LNHDA and CDR2 SQIVND (reference sequence). CDR3 protein: CASTLGVPGANVLTF. The CDR3 DNA is TGTGCCAGTACCTTGGGGGTCCCTGGGGCCAACGTCCTGACTTTC.